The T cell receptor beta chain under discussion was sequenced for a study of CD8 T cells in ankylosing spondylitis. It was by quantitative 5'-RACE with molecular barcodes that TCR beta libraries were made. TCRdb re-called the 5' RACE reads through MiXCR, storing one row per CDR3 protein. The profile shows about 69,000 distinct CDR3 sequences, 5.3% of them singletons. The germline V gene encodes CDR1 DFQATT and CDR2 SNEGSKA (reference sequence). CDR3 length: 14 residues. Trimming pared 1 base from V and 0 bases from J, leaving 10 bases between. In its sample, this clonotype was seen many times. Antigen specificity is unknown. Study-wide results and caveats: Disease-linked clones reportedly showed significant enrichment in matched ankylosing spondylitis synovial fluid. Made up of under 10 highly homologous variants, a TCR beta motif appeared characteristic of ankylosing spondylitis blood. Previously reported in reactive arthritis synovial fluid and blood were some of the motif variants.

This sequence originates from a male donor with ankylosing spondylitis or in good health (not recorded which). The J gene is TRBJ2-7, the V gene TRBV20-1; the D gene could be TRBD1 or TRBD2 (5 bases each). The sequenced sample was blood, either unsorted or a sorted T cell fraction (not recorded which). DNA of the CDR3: TGCAGTGCTAGAGCACTTGGGGGCTCCTACGAGCAGTACTTC. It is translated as CSARALGGSYEQYF.